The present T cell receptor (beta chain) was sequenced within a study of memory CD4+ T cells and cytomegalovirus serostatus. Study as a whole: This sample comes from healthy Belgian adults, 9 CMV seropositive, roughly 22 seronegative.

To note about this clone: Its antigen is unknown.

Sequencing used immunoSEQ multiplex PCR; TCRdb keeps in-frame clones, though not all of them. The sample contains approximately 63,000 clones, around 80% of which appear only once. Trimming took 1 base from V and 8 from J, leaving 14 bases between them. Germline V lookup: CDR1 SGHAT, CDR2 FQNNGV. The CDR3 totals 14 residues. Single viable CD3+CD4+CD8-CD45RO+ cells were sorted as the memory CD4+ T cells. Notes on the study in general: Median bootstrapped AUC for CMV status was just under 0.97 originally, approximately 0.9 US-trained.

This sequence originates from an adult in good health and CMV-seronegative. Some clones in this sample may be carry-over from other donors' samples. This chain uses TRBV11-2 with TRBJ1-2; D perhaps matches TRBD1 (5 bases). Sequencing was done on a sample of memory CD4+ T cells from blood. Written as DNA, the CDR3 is TGTGCCAGCAGCTTAGGTAGGGGCGTCCAAGGCTACACCTTC. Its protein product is CASSLGRGVQGYTF.